There are a few counts of the clone carrying this T cell receptor (beta chain). Its target is unknown. The entry originates in a study of T-cell memory formation after mild COVID-19. Study overall: TCR clusters were largely donor specific. Study outcomes and limitations: Among contracting clones, CD4+ were mainly CM/EM and CD8+ enriched in EMRA. Day 15 to 85 contracting clones showed balanced CD4/CD8; later expanders leaned CD4+.

Amplification by 5'RACE using constant-segment primers produced TCR alpha and TCR beta cDNA libraries that carried sample barcodes and UMIs. TCRdb called the 5' RACE reads again in MiXCR, with one record for every CDR3 protein. This sample has 250,000 to 300,000 distinct CDR3 sequences; about 16% occur once, and the top ten carry roughly 24%. V was pared by 2 bases and J by 5 bases, with 12 bases between. The CDR3 runs to 14 residues. Sequencing was carried out using PBMCs or a T cell subset sorted from them (not recorded which). The V call is TRBV12-3 or TRBV12-4, the J call TRBJ1-2; D call uncertain. The TCR sequence derives from a man younger than 35 who had mild COVID-19 (a few samples of this study predate the infection). Cell type and time point are not known. The CDR3: CASSLIESSYGYTF. CDR3 nucleotides: TGTGCCAGCAGTTTAATCGAGTCATCATATGGCTACACCTTC.